The rows below give T cell receptor beta chains drawn from one sample of a study of shared clonotypes between healthy human individuals. Data came from immunoSEQ multiplex PCR; TCRdb stores just in-frame clones and leaves some out. This sample yields approximately 2.4 million clones, of which around 95% are seen a single time; 0.1% to 0.15% belongs to the top ten. The material sequenced was naive CD4+ T cells sorted from blood. Every receptor here comes from a man younger than 30 in good health. Both conserved end residues are part of each CDR3. Each record gives: D gene, J gene, V gene, CDR3 protein, CDR3 DNA. A D gene is named only where the DNA matches it firmly.

D gene: TRBD2
J gene: TRBJ2-5
V gene: TRBV18
CDR3 protein: CASSPTTSGGGQETQYF
CDR3 DNA: TGTGCCAGCTCACCAACAACTAGCGGGGGGGGACAAGAGACCCAGTACTTC

D gene: -
J gene: TRBJ1-1
V gene: TRBV19
CDR3 protein: CASTLLLNTEAFF
CDR3 DNA: TGTGCCAGTACATTACTTCTGAACACTGAAGCTTTCTTT

D gene: TRBD2
J gene: TRBJ2-7
V gene: TRBV5-1
CDR3 protein: CASSEFSGGAHEQYF
CDR3 DNA: TGCGCCAGCAGCGAATTTAGCGGGGGGGCTCACGAGCAGTACTTC

D gene: -
J gene: TRBJ2-7
V gene: TRBV5-5
CDR3 protein: CASSLEREQYF
CDR3 DNA: TGTGCCAGCAGCTTGGAGCGCGAGCAGTACTTC

D gene: -
J gene: TRBJ1-5
V gene: TRBV27
CDR3 protein: CASSLSLIDGNQPQHF
CDR3 DNA: TGTGCCAGCAGTTTAAGCCTTATAGATGGCAATCAGCCCCAGCATTTT

D gene: -
J gene: TRBJ1-5
V gene: TRBV5-5
CDR3 protein: CASSLEAGFVNQPQHF
CDR3 DNA: TGTGCCAGCAGCTTGGAGGCAGGATTTGTCAATCAGCCCCAGCATTTT

D gene: -
J gene: TRBJ2-2
V gene: TRBV7-2
CDR3 protein: CASSFVKTDTGELFF
CDR3 DNA: TGTGCCAGCAGCTTCGTTAAGACTGACACCGGGGAGCTGTTTTTT

D gene: -
J gene: TRBJ1-1
V gene: TRBV28
CDR3 protein: CASSLTVSVAAFF
CDR3 DNA: TGTGCCAGCAGTTTAACGGTGAGTGTTGCGGCTTTCTTT

D gene: TRBD1
J gene: TRBJ1-5
V gene: TRBV6-1
CDR3 protein: CASSVGTGYQPQHF
CDR3 DNA: TGTGCCAGCAGTGTAGGGACAGGGTATCAGCCCCAGCATTTT

D gene: -
J gene: TRBJ2-5
V gene: TRBV30
CDR3 protein: CAQTSGAQETQYF
CDR3 DNA: TGTGCCCAGACATCAGGGGCCCAAGAGACCCAGTACTTC

D gene: TRBD2
J gene: TRBJ2-3
V gene: TRBV5-1
CDR3 protein: CASGRGSTDTQYF
CDR3 DNA: TGCGCCAGCGGGCGGGGGAGCACAGATACGCAGTATTTT